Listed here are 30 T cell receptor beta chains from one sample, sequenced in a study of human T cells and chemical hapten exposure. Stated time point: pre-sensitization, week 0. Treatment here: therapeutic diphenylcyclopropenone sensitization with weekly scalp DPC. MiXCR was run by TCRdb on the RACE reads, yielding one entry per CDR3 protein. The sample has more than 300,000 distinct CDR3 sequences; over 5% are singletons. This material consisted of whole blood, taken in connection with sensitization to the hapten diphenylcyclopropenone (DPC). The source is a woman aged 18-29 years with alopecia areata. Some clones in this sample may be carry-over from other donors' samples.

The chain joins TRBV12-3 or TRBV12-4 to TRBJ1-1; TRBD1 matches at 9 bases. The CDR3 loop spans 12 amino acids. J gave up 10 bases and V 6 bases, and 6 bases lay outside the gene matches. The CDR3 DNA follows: TGTGCCAGCAGGCGACAGGGGGGGGGAGCTTTCTTT. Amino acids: CASRRQGGGAFF.

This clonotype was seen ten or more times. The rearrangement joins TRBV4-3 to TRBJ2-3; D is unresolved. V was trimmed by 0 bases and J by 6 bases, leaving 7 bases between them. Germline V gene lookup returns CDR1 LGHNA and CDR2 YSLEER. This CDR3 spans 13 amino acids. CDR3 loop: CASSQDVGDTQYF. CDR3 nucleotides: TGCGCCAGCAGCCAAGATGTCGGTGATACGCAGTATTTT.

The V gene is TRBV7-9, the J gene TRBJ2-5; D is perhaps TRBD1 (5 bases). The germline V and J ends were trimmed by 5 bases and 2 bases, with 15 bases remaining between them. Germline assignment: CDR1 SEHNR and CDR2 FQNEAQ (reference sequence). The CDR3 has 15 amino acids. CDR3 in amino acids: CASSGRTGSQETQYF. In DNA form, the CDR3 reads TGTGCCAGCAGCGGACGAACAGGATCGCAAGAGACCCAGTACTTC.

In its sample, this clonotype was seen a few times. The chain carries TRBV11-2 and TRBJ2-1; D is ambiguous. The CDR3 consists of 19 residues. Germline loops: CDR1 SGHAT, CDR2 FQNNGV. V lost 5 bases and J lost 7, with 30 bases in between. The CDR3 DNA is TGTGCCAGCAGCGGCAAGCCTAGGTCGGGCATCCCGCTTAGGAATGAGCAGTTCTTC. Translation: CASSGKPRSGIPLRNEQFF.

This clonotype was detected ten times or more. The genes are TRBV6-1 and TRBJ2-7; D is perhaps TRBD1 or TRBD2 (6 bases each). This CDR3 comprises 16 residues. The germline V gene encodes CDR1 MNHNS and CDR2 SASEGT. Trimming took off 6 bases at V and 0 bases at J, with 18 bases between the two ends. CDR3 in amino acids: CASSLREGGSSYEQYF. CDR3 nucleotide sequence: TGTGCCAGCAGCTTAAGGGAAGGGGGGAGCTCCTACGAGCAGTACTTC.

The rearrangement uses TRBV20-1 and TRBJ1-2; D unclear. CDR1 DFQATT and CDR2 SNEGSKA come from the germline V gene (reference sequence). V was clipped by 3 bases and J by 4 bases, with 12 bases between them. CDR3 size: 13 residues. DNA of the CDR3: TGCAGTGCTAGGAAGGACGGATTCTATGGCTACACCTTC. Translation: CSARKDGFYGYTF.

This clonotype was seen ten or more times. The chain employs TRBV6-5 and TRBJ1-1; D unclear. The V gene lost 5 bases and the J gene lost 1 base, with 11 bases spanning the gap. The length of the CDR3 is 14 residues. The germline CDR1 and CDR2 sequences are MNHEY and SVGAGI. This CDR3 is CASSTLQGNTEAFF. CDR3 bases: TGTGCCAGCAGTACTTTACAAGGGAACACTGAAGCTTTCTTT.

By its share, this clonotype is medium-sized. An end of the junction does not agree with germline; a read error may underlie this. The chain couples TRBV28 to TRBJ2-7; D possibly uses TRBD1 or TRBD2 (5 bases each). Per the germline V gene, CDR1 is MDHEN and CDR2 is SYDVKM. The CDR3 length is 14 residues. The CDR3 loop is CASSAPGPSSEQYF. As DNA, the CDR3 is TGTGCCAGCAGTGCCCCGGGACCCTCCTCCGAGCAGTACTTC.

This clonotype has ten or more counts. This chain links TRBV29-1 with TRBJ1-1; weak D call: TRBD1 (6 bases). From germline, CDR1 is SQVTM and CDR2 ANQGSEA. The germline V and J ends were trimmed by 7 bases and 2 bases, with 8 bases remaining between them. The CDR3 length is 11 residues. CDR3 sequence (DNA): TGCAGCGGGACAGTAAACACTGAAGCTTTCTTT. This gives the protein CSGTVNTEAFF.

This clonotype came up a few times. The CDR3 loop is CASSYPRQGVTVAYEQYF. CDR3 coding DNA: TGTGCCAGCAGTTATCCGCGACAGGGGGTCACCGTCGCCTACGAGCAGTACTTC. The V gene is TRBV6-2 or TRBV6-3, the J gene TRBJ2-7; 9 positions agree with TRBD1. Germline lookup yields CDR1 MNHEY and CDR2 SVGEGT. Trimming took 3 bases from V and 2 from J; bases not matched to a gene: 14. This CDR3 region has 18 residues.

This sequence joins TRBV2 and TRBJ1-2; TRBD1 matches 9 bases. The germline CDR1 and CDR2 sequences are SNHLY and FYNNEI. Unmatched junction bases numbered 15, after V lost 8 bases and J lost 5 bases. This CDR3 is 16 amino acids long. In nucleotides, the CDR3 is TGTGCCAGCCAGGGAGGACAGGGGATCCTGTTTTATGGCTACACCTTC. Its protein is CASQGGQGILFYGYTF.

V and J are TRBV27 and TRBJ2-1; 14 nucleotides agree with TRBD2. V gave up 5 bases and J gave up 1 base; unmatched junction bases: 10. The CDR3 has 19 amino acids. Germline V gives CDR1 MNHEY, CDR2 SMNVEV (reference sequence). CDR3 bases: TGTGCCAGCAGTGCTTCGGGACTAGCGGGGGCCTATTCCTACAATGAGCAGTTCTTC. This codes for CASSASGLAGAYSYNEQFF.

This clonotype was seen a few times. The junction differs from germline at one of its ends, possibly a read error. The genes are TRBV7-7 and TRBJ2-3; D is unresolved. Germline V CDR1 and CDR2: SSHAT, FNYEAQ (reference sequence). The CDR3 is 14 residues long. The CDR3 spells CASSLDRPPDTQYF. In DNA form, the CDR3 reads TGTGCTAGCAGCTTAGATCGGCCCCCAGATACGCAGTATTTT.

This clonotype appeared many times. The CDR3 bases are TGTGCCAGCAGCGGGACTAGCGGGGATCAAGAGACCCAGTACTTC. Translating gives CASSGTSGDQETQYF. The V gene is TRBV2, the J gene TRBJ2-5; 13 nucleotides match TRBD2. The CDR3 has 15 residues. The V gene's germline CDR1 is SNHLY and CDR2 FYNNEI. Trimming cost V 6 bases and J 2 bases; bases outside gene matches: 3.

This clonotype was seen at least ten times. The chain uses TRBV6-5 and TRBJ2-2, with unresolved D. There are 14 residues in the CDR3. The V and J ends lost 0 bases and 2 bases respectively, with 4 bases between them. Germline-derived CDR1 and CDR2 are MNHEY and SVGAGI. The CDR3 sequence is CASSYSINTGELFF. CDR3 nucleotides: TGTGCCAGCAGTTACTCTATTAACACCGGGGAGCTGTTTTTT.

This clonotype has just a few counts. In DNA, the CDR3 is TGTGCCAGCAGCTTGGACAGGGGGGAAGAGACCCAGTACTTC. It yields the protein CASSLDRGEETQYF. V is TRBV5-4 and J is TRBJ2-5; 8 bases align to TRBD1. The CDR3 length is 14 residues. V was pared by 0 bases and J by 3 bases, with 1 base of the junction left unmatched. Germline CDR1 SGHNT, CDR2 YYREEE (reference sequence).

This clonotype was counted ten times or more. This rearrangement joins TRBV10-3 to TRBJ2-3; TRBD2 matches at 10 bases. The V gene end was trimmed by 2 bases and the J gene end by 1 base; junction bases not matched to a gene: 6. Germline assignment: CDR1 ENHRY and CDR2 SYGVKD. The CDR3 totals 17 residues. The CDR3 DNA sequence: TGTGCCATCAGTGAGGTCTCCAGCGGGGGGGGCACAGATACGCAGTATTTT. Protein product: CAISEVSSGGGTDTQYF.

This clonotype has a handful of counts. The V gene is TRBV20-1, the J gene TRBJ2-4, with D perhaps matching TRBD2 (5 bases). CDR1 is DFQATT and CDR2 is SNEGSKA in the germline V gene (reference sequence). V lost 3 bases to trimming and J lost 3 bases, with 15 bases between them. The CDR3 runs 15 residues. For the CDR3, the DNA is TGCAGTGCTAGCGGCAATGTTGGAGGCAAAAACATTCAGTACTTC. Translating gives CSASGNVGGKNIQYF.

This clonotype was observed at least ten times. In DNA, the CDR3 is TGTGCCAGCAGTGAATACAGGGGGGTCACAGATACGCAGTATTTT. Its translation is CASSEYRGVTDTQYF. This rearrangement joins TRBV25-1 to TRBJ2-3; D is perhaps TRBD1 (7 bases). Germline V gene sequence: CDR1 MGHDK, CDR2 SYGVNS. Trimming pared 0 bases from V and 2 bases from J, leaving 9 bases between. The CDR3 contains 15 residues.

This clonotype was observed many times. The CDR3, as DNA: TGTGCCAGCAGTCTTAGGACAGCCATGAACACTGAAGCTTTCTTT. Amino acids: CASSLRTAMNTEAFF. The rearrangement joins TRBV2 to TRBJ1-1; D is perhaps TRBD1 (6 bases). The CDR3 is 15 amino acids. The V end was cut by 5 bases, the J end by 0 bases, with 13 bases between. CDR1 is SNHLY, CDR2 FYNNEI, per germline.

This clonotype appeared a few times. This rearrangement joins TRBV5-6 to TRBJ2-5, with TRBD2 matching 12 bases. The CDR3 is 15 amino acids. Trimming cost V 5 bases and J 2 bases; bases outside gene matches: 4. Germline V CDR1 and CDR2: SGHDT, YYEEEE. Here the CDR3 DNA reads TGTGCCAGCAGTCCGCTAGCGGGGGGGCAAGAGACCCAGTACTTC. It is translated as CASSPLAGGQETQYF.

The CDR3 DNA is TGTGCCAGCTCACCACCGGCTAGCGGGGCTGATGAGCAGTTCTTC. This translates into CASSPPASGADEQFF. This chain uses TRBV18 with TRBJ2-1; 9 bases are a match to TRBD2. V lost 0 bases and J lost 8; bases outside the gene matches: 5. The CDR3 extends over 15 amino acids. Germline CDR1 is KGHSH and CDR2 is LQKENI.

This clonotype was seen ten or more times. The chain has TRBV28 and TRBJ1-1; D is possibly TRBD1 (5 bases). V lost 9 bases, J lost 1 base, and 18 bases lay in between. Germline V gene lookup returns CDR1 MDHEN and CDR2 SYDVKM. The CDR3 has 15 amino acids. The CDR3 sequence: CASHMGREKNTEAFF. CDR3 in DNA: TGTGCCAGTCACATGGGACGGGAAAAGAACACTGAAGCTTTCTTT.

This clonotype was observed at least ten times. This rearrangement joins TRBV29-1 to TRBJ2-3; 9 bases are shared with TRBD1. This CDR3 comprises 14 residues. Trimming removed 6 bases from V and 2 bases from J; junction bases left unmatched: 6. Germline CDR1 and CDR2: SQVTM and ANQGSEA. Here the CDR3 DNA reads TGCAGCGTGGACAGGGGCGCGTACACAGATACGCAGTATTTT. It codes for CSVDRGAYTDTQYF.

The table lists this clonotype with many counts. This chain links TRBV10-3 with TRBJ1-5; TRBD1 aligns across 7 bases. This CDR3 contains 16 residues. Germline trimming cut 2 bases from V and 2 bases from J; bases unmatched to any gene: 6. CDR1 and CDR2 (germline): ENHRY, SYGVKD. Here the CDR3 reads CAISEKGAAGNQPQHF. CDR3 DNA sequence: TGTGCCATCAGTGAGAAGGGGGCCGCGGGCAATCAGCCCCAGCATTTT.

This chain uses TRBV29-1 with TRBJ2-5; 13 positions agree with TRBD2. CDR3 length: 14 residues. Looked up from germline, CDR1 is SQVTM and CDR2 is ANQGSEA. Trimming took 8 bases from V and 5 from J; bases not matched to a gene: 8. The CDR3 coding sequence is TGCAGCTCACAGGGACTAGCGGGGCCGGAGACCCAGTACTTC. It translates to CSSQGLAGPETQYF.

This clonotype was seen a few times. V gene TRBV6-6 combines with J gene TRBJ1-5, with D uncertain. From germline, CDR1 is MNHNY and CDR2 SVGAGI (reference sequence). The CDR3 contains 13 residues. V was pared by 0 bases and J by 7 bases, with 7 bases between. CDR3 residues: CASSYSNNQPQHF. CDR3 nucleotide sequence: TGTGCCAGCAGTTACTCGAACAACCAGCCCCAGCATTTT.

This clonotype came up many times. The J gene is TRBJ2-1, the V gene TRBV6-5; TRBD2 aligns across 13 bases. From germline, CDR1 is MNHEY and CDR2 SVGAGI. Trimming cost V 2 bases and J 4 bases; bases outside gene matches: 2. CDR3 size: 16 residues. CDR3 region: CASSYRGLAGYNEQFF. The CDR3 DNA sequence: TGTGCCAGCAGTTACCGGGGACTAGCGGGATACAATGAGCAGTTCTTC.

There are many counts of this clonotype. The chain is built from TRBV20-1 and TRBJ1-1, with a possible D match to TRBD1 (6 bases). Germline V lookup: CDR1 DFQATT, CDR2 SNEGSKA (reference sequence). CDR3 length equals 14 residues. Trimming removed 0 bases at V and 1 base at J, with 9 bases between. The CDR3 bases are TGCAGTGCTAGAGACCCGGGACAGAACACTGAAGCTTTCTTT. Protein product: CSARDPGQNTEAFF.

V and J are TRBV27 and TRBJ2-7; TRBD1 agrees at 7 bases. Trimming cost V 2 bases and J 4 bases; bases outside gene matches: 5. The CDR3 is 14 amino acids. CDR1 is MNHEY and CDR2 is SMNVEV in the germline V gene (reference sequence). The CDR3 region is CASSLRGRDYEQYF. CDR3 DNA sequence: TGTGCCAGCAGTTTAAGGGGGCGCGATTACGAGCAGTACTTC.